This TCR beta chain was identified in a study of T cell repertoires in cytomegalovirus infection. This clonotype was picked up a small number of times. TCRdb re-derived calls from the reads in MiXCR, one entry per CDR3 protein. The sample lists about 490,000 distinct CDR3 sequences; approximately 25% were seen once. Trimming removed 6 bases from V and 7 bases from J, with 9 bases in between. Germline assignment: CDR1 SNHLY and CDR2 FYNNEI. The CDR3 is 12 residues long. Sequencing was performed on PBMCs. The receptor was isolated from a human donor in good health (CMV status not recorded). Some clones in this sample may be carry-over from other donors' samples. V gene TRBV2 combines with J gene TRBJ2-2, with D unresolved. In DNA, the CDR3 is TGTGCCAGCAGGGGGTTTGGCGGGGAGCTGTTTTTT. This gives the protein CASRGFGGELFF.